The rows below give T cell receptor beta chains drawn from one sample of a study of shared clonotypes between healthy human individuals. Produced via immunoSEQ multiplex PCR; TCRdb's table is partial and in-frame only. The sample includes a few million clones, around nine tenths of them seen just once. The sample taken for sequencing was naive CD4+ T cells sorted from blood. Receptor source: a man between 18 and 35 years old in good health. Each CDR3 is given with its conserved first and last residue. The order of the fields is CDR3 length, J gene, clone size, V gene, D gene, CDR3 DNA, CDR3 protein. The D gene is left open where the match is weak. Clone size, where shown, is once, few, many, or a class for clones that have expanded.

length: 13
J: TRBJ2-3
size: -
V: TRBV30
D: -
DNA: TGTGCCTGGAGCCTTCGGGGTCCAGATACGCAGTATTTT
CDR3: CAWSLRGPDTQYF

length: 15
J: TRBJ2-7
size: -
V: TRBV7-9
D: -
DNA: TGTGCCAGCAGCTTAGCGGGACGGTCTAACTACGAGCAGTACTTC
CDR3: CASSLAGRSNYEQYF

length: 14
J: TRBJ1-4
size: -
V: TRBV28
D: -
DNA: TGTGCCAGCAGCGAACCGATAACTAATGAAAAACTGTTTTTT
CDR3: CASSEPITNEKLFF

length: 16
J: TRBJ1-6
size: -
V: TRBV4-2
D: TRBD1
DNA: TGTGCCAGCAGCCAAGATATAAAGGGGGCGAGTTCACCCCTCCACTTT
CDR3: CASSQDIKGASSPLHF

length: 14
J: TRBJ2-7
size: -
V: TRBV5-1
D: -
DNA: TGCGCCAGCACCAAGACAGGAGACTCCTACGAGCAGTACTTC
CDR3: CASTKTGDSYEQYF

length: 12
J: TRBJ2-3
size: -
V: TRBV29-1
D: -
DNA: TGCAGCGTTTCCGGACCGGTGGATACGCAGTATTTT
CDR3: CSVSGPVDTQYF

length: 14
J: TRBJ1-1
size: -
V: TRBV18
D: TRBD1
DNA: TGTGCCAGCTCACAGGGACAGGCCCAACCTGAAGCTTTCTTT
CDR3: CASSQGQAQPEAFF

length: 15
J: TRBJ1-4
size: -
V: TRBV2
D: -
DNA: TGTGCCAGCAGTTCCGGGCTTAGTATTAATGAAAAACTGTTTTTT
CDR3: CASSSGLSINEKLFF

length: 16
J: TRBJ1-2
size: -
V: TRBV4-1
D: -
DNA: TGCGCCAGCAGCCAAGTTACCTTGGTGGTCCAACGTAGCTACACCTTC
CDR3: CASSQVTLVVQRSYTF

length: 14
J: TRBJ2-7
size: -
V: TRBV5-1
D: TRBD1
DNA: TGCGCCAGCAGCCAGGGACAGGGGTCGGGAGAGCAGTACTTC
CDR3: CASSQGQGSGEQYF

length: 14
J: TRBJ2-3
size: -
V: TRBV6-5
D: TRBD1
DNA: TGTGCCAGCAGTCAGAGGACAGGGGCAGATACGCAGTATTTT
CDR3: CASSQRTGADTQYF

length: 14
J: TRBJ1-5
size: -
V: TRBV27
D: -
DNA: TGTGCCAGCAGTTTATTCGGGGCTGGTCAGCCCCAGCATTTT
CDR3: CASSLFGAGQPQHF

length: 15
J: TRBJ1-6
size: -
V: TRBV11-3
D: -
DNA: TGTGCCAGCACCCTGTTTGTCGTCAGGGCTTCACCCCTCCACTTT
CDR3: CASTLFVVRASPLHF

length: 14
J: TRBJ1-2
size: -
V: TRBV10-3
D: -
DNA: TGTGCCATCAGTGAGTCCGGGGACGGGAGGGGCTACACCTTC
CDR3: CAISESGDGRGYTF

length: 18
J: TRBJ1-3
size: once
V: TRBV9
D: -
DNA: TGTGCCAGCAGCGCCCTAGAGCAGCCCTTGAGCTCTGGAAACACCATATATTTT
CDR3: CASSALEQPLSSGNTIYF

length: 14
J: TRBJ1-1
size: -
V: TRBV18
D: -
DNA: TGTGCCAGCTCGCGGCGGGCAGCGAACACTGAAGCTTTCTTT
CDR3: CASSRRAANTEAFF

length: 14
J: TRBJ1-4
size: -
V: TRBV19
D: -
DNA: TGTGCCAGTAGTATGGGTCAGGGGAATGAAAAACTGTTTTTT
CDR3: CASSMGQGNEKLFF

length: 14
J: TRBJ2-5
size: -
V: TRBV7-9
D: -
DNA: TGTGCCAGCAGCTTCGGGGCCTCTGTGAAGACCCAGTACTTC
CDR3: CASSFGASVKTQYF

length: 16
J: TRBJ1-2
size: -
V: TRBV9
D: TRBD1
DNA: TGTGCCAGCAGCGTTGCCCCACAGGGGGCGGACTATGGCTACACCTTC
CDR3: CASSVAPQGADYGYTF

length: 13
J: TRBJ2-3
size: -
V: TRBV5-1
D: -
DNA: TGCGCCAGCAGCCCGTCGAGCTGGGATACGCAGTATTTT
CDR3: CASSPSSWDTQYF

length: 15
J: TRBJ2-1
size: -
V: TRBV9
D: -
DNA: TGTGCCAGCAGCGTAGAAACGGGATATTTAATTGAGCAGTTCTTC
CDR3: CASSVETGYLIEQFF

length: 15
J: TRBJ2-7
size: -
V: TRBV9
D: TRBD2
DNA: TGTGCCAGCAGCGTAGGTGGTAGCGGGAGCTACGAGCAGTACTTC
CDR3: CASSVGGSGSYEQYF

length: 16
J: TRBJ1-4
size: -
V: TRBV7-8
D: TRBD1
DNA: TGTGCCAGCAGCCCACAATCCGGGACAGGAAATGAAAAACTGTTTTTT
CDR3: CASSPQSGTGNEKLFF

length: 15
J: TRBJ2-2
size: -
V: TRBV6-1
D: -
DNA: TGTGCCAGCAGTGAATGGCAGTGGAACACCGGGGAGCTGTTTTTT
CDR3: CASSEWQWNTGELFF

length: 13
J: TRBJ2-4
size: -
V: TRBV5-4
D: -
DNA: TGTGCCAGCAGCTTGGACAGAGCAAACATTCAGTACTTC
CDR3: CASSLDRANIQYF

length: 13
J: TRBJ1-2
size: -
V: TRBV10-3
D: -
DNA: TGTGCCATCAGTGAAGACAGAAACTATGGCTACACCTTC
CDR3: CAISEDRNYGYTF

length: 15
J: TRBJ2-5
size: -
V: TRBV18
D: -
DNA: TGTGCCAGCTCACCACCGAACAGGCTACAAGAGACCCAGTACTTC
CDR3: CASSPPNRLQETQYF

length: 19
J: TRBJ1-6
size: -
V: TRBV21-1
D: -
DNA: TGTGCCAGCAGCTACCTTCCGACAGGGGCGAGCTCCTATAATTCACCCCTCCACTTT
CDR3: CASSYLPTGASSYNSPLHF

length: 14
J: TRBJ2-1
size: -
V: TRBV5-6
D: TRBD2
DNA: TGTGCCACCTTATCGACGGGAGGCTCCAATGAGCAGTTCTTC
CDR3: CATLSTGGSNEQFF

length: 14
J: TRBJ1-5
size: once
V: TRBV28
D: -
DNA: TGTGCCAGCAGTCCCGCCTCGGAGGGTCAGCCCCAGCATTTT
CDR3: CASSPASEGQPQHF

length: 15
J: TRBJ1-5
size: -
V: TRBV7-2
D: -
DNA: TGTGCCAGCAGCTTAAACGCGTATAGCAATCAGCCCCAGCATTTT
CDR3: CASSLNAYSNQPQHF

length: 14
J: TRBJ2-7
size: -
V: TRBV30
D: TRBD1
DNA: TGTGCCTGGAGTGGGGACAGGGGAAAGGACGAGCAGTACTTC
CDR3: CAWSGDRGKDEQYF

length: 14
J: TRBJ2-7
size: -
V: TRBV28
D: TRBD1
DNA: TGTGCCACCCTCCGGGCCCAGGGGGCCTACGAGCAGTACTTC
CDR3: CATLRAQGAYEQYF

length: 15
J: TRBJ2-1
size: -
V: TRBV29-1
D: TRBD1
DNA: TGCAGCGTTGTCGCCGGGACAGGGGGATACAATGAGCAGTTCTTC
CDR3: CSVVAGTGGYNEQFF

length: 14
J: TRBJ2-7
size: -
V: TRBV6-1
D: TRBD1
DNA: TGTGCCAGCAGTCCCGGGACAGGGGCCAACGAGCAGTACTTC
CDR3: CASSPGTGANEQYF

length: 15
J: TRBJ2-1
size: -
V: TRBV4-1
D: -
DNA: TGCGCCAGCAGCCAAGATGCAGGCTTCTACAATGAGCAGTTCTTC
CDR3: CASSQDAGFYNEQFF

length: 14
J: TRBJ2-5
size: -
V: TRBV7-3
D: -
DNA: TGTGCCAGCAGCTTAAACGCAGGGCGGGAGACCCAGTACTTC
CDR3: CASSLNAGRETQYF

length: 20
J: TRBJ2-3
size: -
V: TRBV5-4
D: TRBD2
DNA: TGTGCCAGCAGCCCAAATATAGGTCTAGCGGGAGGCGGGGGCACAGATACGCAGTATTTT
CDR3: CASSPNIGLAGGGGTDTQYF

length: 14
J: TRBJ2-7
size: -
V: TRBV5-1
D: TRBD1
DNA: TGCGCCAGCAGCTTTGGACAGGCCACCTACGAGCAGTACTTC
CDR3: CASSFGQATYEQYF

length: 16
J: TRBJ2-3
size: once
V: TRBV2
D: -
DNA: TGTGCCAGCAGGCTGACAGGTTCCACACGTGCAGATACGCAGTATTTT
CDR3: CASRLTGSTRADTQYF

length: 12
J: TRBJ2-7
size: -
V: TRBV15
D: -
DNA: TGTGCCACCAGCAGAGGGTTCTACGAGCAGTACTTC
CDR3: CATSRGFYEQYF

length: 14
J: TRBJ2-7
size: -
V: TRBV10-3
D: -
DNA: TGTGCCATCAGTGAAGGGGAAGCCTACTACGAGCAGTACTTC
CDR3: CAISEGEAYYEQYF